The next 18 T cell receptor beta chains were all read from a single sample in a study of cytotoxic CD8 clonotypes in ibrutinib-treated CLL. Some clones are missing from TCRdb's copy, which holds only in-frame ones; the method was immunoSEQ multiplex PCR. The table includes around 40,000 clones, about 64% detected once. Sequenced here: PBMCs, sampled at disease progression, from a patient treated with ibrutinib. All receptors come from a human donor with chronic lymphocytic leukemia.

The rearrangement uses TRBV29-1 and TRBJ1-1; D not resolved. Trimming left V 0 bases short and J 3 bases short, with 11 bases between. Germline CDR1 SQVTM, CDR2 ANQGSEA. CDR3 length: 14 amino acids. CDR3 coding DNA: TGCAGCGTTGAAGACACCAGCAGATACACTGAAGCTTTCTTT. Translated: CSVEDTSRYTEAFF.

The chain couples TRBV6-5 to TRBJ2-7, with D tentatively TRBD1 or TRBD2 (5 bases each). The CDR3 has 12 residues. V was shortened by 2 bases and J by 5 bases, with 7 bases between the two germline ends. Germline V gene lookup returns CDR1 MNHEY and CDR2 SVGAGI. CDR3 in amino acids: CASSYGTDEQYF. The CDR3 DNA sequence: TGTGCCAGCAGTTACGGGACGGACGAGCAGTACTTC.

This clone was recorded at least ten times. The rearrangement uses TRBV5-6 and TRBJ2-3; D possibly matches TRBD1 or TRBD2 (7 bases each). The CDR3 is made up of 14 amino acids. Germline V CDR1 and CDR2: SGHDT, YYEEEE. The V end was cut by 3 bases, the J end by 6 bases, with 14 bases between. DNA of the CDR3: TGTGCCAGCAGCTACGACAGGGAGGGGGATACGCAGTATTTT. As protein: CASSYDREGDTQYF.

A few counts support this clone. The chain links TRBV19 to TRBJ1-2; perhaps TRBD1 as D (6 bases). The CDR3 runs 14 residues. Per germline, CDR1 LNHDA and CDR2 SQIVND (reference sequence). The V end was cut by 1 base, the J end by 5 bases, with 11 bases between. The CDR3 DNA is TGTGCCAGTAGTATAGCCCAACAGGGTTATGGCTACACCTTC. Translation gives CASSIAQQGYGYTF.

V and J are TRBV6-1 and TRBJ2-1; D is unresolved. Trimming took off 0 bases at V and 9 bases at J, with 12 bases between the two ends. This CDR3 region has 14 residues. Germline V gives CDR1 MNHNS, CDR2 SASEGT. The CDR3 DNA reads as TGTGCCAGCAGTGAAGCGGCGGCTTTAAGTGAGCAGTTCTTC. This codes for CASSEAAALSEQFF.

This CDR3 reads CASSSTGTIYGYTF. The CDR3 bases are TGTGCCAGCAGCTCGACCGGGACAATCTATGGCTACACCTTC. The chain recombines TRBV7-9 with TRBJ1-2; maybe TRBD1 (6 bases). Trimming left V 4 bases short and J 4 bases short, with 13 bases between. Germline V gives CDR1 SEHNR, CDR2 FQNEAQ (reference sequence). This CDR3 comprises 14 residues.

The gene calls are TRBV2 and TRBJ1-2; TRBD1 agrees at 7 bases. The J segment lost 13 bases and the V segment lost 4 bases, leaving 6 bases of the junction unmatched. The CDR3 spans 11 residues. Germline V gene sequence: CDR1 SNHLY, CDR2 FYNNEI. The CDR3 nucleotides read TGTGCCAGCAGTGGAGGGGGCGCCTTCACCTTC. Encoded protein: CASSGGGAFTF.

CDR3 amino acids: CASSQNWGGETQYF. CDR3 nucleotides: TGTGCCAGCAGCCAAAATTGGGGGGGAGAGACCCAGTACTTC. The chain recombines TRBV5-4 with TRBJ2-5, with 7 bases lining up with TRBD2. V gave up 4 bases and J gave up 4 bases; unmatched junction bases: 7. The CDR3 is 14 residues long. The germline V gene has CDR1 SGHNT and CDR2 YYREEE (reference sequence).

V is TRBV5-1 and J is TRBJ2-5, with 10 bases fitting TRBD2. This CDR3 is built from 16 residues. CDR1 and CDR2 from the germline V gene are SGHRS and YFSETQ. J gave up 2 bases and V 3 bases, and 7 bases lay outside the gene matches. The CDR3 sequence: CASSSGLAESQETQYF. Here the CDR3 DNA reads TGCGCCAGCAGCTCTGGACTAGCGGAGAGTCAAGAGACCCAGTACTTC.

CDR3 DNA sequence: TGTGCCAGCACTGGCAGGACCAACACTGAAGCTTTCTTT. Translating it yields CASTGRTNTEAFF. The chain is built from TRBV2 and TRBJ1-1; D is unclear. Germline CDR1 reads SNHLY; CDR2 reads FYNNEI. CDR3 length equals 13 residues. Deletions cut 7 bases from V and 2 bases from J, with 11 bases between.

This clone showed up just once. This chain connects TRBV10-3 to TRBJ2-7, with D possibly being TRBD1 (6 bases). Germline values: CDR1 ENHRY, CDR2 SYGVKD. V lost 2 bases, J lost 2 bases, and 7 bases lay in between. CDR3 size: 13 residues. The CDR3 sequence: CAISEAGAYEQYF. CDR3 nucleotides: TGTGCCATCAGTGAGGCAGGGGCCTACGAGCAGTACTTC.

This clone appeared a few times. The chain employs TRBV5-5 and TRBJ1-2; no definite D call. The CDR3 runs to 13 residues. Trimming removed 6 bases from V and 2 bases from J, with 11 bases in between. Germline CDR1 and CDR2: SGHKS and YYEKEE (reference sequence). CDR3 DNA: TGTGCCAGCACCCTTGTGGAGAACTATGGCTACACCTTC. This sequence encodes CASTLVENYGYTF.

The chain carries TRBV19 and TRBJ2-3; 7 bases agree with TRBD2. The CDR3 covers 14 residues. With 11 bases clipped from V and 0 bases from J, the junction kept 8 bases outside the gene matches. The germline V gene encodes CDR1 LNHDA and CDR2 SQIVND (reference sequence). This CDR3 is CASSRAGSTDTQYF. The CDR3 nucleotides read TGTGCCTCGTCGCGAGCGGGGAGCACAGATACGCAGTATTTT.

The chain's CDR3 is CASSSETGVYEQYF. CDR3 nucleotide sequence: TGTGCCAGCAGCTCAGAGACAGGGGTGTACGAGCAGTACTTC. This chain links TRBV7-9 with TRBJ2-7, with 8 bases lining up with TRBD1. The CDR3 sequence is 14 residues long. Losses at the gene ends were 4 bases for V and 4 bases for J; bases not matched to a gene: 6. The germline gives CDR1 SEHNR, CDR2 FQNEAQ (reference sequence).

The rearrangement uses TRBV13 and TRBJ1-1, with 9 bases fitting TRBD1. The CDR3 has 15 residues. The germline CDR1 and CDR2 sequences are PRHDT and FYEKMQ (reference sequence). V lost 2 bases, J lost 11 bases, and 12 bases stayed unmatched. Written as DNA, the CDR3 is TGTGCCAGCAGCTTACCCATACTCGACAGGGGGTCGGCTTTCTTT. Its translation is CASSLPILDRGSAFF.

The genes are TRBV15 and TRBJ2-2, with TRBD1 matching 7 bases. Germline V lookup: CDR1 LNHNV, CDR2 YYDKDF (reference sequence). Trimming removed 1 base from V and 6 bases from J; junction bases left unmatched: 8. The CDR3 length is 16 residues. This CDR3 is CATSRVGDRAAGELFF. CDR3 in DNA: TGTGCCACCAGCAGAGTGGGAGACAGGGCAGCCGGGGAGCTGTTTTTT.

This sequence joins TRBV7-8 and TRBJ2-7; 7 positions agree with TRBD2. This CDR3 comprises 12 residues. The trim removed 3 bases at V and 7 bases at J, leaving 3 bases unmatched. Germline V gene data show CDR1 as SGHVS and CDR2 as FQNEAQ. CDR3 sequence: CASSFPGGEQYF. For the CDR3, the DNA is TGTGCCAGCAGCTTCCCCGGGGGGGAGCAGTACTTC.

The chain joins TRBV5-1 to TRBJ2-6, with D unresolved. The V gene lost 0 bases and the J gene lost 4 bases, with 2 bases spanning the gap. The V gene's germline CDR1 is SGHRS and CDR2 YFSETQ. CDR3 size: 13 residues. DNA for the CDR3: TGCGCCAGCAGCTTGGCGGGGGCCAACGTCCTGACTTTC. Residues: CASSLAGANVLTF.